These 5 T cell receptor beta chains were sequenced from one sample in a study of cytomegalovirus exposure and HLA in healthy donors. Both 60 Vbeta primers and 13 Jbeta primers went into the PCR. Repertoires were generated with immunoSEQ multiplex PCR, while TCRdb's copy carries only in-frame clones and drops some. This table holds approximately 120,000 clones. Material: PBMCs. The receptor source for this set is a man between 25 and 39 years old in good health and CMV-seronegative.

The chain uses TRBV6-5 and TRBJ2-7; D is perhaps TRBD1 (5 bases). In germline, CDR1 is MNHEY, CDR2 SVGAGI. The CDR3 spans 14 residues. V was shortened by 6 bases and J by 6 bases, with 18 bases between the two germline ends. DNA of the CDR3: TGTGCCAGCAGCCCTGGGCAGGGATGGAGCGAGCAGTACTTC. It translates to CASSPGQGWSEQYF.

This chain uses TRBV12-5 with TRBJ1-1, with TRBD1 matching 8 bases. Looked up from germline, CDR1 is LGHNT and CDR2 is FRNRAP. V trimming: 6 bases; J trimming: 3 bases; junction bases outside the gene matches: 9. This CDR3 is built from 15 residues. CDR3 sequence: CASGIDRGQDTEAFF. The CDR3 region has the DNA TGTGCTAGTGGAATAGACAGGGGACAGGACACTGAAGCTTTCTTT.

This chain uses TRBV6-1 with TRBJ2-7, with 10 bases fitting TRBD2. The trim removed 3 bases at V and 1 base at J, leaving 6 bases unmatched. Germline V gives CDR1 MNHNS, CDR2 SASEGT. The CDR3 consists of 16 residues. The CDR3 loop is CASSDGSGRLSYEQYF. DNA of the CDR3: TGTGCCAGCAGTGATGGTAGCGGGAGGCTTTCCTACGAGCAGTACTTC.

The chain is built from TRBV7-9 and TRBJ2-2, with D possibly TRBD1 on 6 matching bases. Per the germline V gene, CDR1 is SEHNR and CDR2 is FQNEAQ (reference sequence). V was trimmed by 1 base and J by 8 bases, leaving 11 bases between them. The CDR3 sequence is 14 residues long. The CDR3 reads CASSLDRAGGELFF. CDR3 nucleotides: TGTGCCAGCAGCTTAGACAGGGCCGGAGGGGAGCTGTTTTTT.

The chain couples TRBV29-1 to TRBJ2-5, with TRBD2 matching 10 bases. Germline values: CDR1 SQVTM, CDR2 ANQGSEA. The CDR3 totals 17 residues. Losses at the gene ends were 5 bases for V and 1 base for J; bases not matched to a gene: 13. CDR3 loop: CSVFIPLEREGQETQYF. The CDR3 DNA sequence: TGCAGCGTTTTCATTCCGCTCGAGCGGGAGGGCCAAGAGACCCAGTACTTC.